This T cell receptor beta chain was profiled in a study of blood T cell repertoires in COVID-19. Across the whole study: Acute and convalescent COVID-19 samples came from the United States, Italy and Spain.

The V segment lost 0 bases and the J segment 9 bases; nucleotides outside the gene matches: 6. Germline CDR1 and CDR2: SGHDT and YYEEEE. CDR3 size: 15 residues. In the authors' workflow: How many nucleated cells were present was estimated from reference gene primer amplification. The repertoire was sequenced with immunoSEQ multiplex PCR; TCRdb's copy has only in-frame clones and lacks some. V and J calls and clone size come straight from that table; D and trimming were deduced from the DNA. The table has just over 300,000 clones, about nine tenths seen once. Donors in Cohort 3 counted as recovered after two negative PCRs, clearance, or symptom resolution.

The chain combines TRBV5-6 with TRBJ2-1; TRBD2 agrees at 10 bases. The source material was PBMCs or T cells enriched from blood (not recorded which). The clonotype originates from a man aged 30 to 45 who had recovered from COVID-19. The CDR3 loop reads CASSLESGRAGEQFF. The CDR3 nucleotides read TGTGCCAGCAGCTTGGAGAGCGGGAGGGCCGGTGAGCAGTTCTTC.